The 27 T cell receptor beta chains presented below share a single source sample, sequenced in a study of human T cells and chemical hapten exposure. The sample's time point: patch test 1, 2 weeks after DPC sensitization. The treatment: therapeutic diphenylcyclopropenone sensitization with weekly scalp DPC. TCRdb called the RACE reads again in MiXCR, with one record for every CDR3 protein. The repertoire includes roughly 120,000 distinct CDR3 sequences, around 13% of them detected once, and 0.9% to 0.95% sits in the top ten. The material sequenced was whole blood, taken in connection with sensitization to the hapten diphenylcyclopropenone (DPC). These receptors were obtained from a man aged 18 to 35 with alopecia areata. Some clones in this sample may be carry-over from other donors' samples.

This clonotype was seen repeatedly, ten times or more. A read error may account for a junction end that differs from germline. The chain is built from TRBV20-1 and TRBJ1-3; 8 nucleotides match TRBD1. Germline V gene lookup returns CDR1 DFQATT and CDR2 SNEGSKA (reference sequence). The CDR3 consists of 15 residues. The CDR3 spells CSARVTGAFRPYEDF. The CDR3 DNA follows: TGCAGTGCTAGAGTGACAGGGGCGTTTCGCCCATATGAGGATTTT.

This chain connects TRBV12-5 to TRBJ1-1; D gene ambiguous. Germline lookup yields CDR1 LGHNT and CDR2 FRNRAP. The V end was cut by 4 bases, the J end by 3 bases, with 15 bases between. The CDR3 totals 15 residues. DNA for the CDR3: TGTGCTAGTGGTTCGCCGGGAAGCGGGGACACTGAAGCTTTCTTT. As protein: CASGSPGSGDTEAFF.

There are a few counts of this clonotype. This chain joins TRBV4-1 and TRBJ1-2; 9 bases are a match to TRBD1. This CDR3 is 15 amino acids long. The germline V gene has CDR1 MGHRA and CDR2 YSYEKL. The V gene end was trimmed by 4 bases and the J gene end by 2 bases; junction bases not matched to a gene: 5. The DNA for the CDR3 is TGCGCCAGCAGCCCCCGTGGGACAGGGAACTATGGCTACACCTTC. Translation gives CASSPRGTGNYGYTF.

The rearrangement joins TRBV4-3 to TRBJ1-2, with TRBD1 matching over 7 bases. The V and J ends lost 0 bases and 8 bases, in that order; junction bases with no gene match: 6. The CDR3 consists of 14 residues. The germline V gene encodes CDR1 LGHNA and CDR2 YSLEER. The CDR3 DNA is TGCGCCAGCAGCCAAGATCGACAGGGTCTAGGCTACACCTTC. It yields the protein CASSQDRQGLGYTF.

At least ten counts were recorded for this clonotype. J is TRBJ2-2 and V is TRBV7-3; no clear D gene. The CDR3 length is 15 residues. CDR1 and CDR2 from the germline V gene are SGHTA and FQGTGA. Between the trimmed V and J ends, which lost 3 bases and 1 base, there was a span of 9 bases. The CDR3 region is CASSFGVRNTGELFF. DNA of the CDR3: TGTGCCAGCAGCTTCGGAGTGAGGAACACCGGGGAGCTGTTTTTT.

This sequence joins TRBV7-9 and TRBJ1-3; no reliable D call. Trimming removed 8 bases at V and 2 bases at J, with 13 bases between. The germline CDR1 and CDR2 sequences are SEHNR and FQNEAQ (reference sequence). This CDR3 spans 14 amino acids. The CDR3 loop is CASRAEGPGNTIYF. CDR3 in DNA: TGTGCCAGCCGCGCTGAGGGCCCTGGAAACACCATATATTTT.

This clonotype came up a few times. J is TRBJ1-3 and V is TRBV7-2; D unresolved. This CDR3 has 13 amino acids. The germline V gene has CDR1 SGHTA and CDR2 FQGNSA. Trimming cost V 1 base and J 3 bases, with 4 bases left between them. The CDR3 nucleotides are TGTGCCAGCAGCTTAGTGCTTGGAAACACCATATATTTT. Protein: CASSLVLGNTIYF.

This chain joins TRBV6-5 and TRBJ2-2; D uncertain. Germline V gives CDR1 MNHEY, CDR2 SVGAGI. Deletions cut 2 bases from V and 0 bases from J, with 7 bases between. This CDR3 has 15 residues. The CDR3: CASSYASSNTGELFF. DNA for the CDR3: TGTGCCAGCAGTTACGCGTCCTCGAACACCGGGGAGCTGTTTTTT.

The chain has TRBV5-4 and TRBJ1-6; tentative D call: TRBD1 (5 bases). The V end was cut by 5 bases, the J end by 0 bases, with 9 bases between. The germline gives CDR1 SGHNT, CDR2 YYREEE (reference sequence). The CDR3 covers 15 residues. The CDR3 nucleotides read TGTGCCAGCAGACCTGACAGCTCCTATAATTCACCCCTCCACTTT. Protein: CASRPDSSYNSPLHF.

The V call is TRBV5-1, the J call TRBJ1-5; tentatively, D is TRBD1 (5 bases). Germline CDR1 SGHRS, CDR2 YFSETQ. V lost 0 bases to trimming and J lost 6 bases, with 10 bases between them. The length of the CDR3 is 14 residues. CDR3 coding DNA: TGCGCCAGCAGCTTGGGGCAGGGTTTTCAGCCCCAGCATTTT. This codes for CASSLGQGFQPQHF.

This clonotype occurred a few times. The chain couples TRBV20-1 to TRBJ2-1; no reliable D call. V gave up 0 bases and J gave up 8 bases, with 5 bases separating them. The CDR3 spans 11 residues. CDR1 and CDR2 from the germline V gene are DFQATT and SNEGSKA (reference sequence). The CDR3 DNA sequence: TGCAGTGCTAGAGATTATGATGAGCAGTTCTTC. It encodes CSARDYDEQFF.

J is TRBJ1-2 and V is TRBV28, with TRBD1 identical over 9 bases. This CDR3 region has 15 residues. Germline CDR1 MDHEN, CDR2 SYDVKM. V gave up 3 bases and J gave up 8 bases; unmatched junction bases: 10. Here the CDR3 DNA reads TGTGCCAGCAGTTTGGGGACAGGGATAAGTGGCGGCTACACCTTC. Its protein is CASSLGTGISGGYTF.

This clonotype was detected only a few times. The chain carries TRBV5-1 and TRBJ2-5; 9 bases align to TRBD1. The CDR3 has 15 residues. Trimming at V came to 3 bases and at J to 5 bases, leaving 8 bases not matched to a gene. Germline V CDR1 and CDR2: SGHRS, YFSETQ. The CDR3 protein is CASSSSQGARETQYF. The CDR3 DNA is TGCGCCAGCAGCTCCTCACAGGGGGCGCGGGAGACCCAGTACTTC. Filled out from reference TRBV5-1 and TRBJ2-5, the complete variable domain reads KAGVTQTPRYLIKTRGQQVTLSCSPISGHRSVSWYQQTPGQGLQFLFEYFSETQRNKGNFPGRFSGRQFSNSRSEMNVSTLELGDSALYLCASSSSQGARETQYFGPGTRLLVL.

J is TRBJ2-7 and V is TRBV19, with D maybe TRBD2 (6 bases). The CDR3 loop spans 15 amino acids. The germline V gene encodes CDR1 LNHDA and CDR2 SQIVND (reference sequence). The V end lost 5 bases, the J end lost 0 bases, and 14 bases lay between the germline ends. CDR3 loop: CASSLEGRDSYEQYF. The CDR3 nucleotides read TGTGCCAGTAGTTTGGAGGGCAGGGACTCCTACGAGCAGTACTTC. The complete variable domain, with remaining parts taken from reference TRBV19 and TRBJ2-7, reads DGGITQSPKYLFRKEGQNVTLSCEQNLNHDAMYWYRQDPGQGLRLIYYSQIVNDFQKGDIAEGYSVSREKKESFPLTVTSAQKNPTAFYLCASSLEGRDSYEQYFGPGTRLTVT.

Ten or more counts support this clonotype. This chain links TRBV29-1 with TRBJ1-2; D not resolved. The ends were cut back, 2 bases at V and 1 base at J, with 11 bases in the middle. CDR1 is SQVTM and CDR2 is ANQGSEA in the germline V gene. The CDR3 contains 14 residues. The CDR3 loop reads CSVEKEAHNYGYTF. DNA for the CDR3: TGCAGCGTTGAAAAGGAGGCTCATAACTATGGCTACACCTTC.

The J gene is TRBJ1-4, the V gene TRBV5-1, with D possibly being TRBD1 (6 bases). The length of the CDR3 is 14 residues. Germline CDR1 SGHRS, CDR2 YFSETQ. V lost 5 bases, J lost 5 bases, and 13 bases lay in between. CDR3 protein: CASRAGTQNEKLFF. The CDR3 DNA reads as TGCGCCAGCAGGGCCGGGACACAGAATGAAAAACTGTTTTTT. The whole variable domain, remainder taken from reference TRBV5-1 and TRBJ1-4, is KAGVTQTPRYLIKTRGQQVTLSCSPISGHRSVSWYQQTPGQGLQFLFEYFSETQRNKGNFPGRFSGRQFSNSRSEMNVSTLELGDSALYLCASRAGTQNEKLFFGSGTQLSVL.

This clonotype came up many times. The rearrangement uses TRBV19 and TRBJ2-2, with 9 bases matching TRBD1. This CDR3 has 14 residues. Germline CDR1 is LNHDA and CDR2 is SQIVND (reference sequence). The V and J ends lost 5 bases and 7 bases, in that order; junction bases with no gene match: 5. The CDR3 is CASSSGQGFGELFF. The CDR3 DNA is TGTGCCAGTAGTTCGGGACAGGGTTTCGGGGAGCTGTTTTTT.

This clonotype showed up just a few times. This CDR3 reads CASSQATGTGPEQYF. CDR3 DNA sequence: TGTGCCAGCAGCCAAGCCACGGGGACAGGGCCAGAGCAGTACTTC. The chain couples TRBV4-2 to TRBJ2-7, with TRBD1 identical over 9 bases. CDR1 is LGHNA and CDR2 is YNFKEQ in the germline V gene. The V gene end was trimmed by 1 base and the J gene end by 7 bases; junction bases not matched to a gene: 8. CDR3 length equals 15 residues.

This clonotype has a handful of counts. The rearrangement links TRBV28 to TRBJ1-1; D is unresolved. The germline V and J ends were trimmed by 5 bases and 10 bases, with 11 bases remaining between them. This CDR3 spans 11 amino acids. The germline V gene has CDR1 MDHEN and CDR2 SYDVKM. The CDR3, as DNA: TGTGCCAGCAGTGCACCTCAGTTAGCTTTCTTT. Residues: CASSAPQLAFF.

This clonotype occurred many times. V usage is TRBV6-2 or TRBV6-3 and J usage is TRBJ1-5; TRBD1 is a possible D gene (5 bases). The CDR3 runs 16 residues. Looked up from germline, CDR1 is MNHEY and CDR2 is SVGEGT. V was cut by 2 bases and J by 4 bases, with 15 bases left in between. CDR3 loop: CASSYERGAGNQPQHF. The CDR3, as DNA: TGTGCCAGCAGTTACGAAAGGGGAGCGGGTAATCAGCCCCAGCATTTT.

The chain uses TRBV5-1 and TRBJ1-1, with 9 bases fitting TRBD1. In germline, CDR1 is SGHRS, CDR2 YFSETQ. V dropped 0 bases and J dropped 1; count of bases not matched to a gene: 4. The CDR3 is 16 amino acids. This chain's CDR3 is CASSLGTGDGNTEAFF. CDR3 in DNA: TGCGCCAGCAGCTTGGGGACAGGGGACGGGAACACTGAAGCTTTCTTT.

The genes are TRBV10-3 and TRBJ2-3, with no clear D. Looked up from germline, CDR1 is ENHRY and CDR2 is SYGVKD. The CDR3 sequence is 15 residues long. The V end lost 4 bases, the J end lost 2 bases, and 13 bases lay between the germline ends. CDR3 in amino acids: CAISGRGDSTDTQYF. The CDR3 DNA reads TGTGCCATCAGTGGCCGCGGTGACTCCACAGATACGCAGTATTTT.

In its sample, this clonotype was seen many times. CDR3: CASSPDRGPSYEQYF. DNA for the CDR3: TGTGCCAGCAGCCCGGACAGGGGGCCGTCCTACGAGCAGTACTTC. This sequence joins TRBV6-5 and TRBJ2-7, with 11 bases lining up with TRBD1. This CDR3 has 15 residues. Unmatched junction bases numbered 5, after V lost 6 bases and J lost 1 base. The germline V gene has CDR1 MNHEY and CDR2 SVGAGI.

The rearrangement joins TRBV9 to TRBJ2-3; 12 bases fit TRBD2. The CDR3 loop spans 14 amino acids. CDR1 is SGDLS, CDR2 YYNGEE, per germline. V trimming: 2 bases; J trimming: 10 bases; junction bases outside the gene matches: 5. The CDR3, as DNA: TGTGCCAGCAGCGTGCGACTAGCGGGGGCGGCGCAGTATTTT. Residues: CASSVRLAGAAQYF.

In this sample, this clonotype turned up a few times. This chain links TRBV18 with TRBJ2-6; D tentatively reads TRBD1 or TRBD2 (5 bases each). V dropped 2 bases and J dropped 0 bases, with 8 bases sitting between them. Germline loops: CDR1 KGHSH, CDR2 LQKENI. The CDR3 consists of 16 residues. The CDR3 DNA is TGTGCCAGCTCACCATGGGGGACCTCTGGGGCCAACGTCCTGACTTTC. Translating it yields CASSPWGTSGANVLTF.

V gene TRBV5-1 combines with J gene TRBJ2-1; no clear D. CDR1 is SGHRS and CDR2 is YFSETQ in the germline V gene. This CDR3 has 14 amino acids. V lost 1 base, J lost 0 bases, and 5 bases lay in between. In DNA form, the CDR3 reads TGCGCCAGCAGCTTGAGTCCCTCCTACAATGAGCAGTTCTTC. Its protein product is CASSLSPSYNEQFF. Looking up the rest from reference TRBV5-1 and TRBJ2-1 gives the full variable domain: KAGVTQTPRYLIKTRGQQVTLSCSPISGHRSVSWYQQTPGQGLQFLFEYFSETQRNKGNFPGRFSGRQFSNSRSEMNVSTLELGDSALYLCASSLSPSYNEQFFGPGTRLTVL.

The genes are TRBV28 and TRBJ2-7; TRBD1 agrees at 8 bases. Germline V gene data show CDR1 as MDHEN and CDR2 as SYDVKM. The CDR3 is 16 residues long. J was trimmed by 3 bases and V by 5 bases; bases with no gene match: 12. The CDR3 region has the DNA TGTGCCAGCAGTGGGGGGACCGGGACAGGCCACTACGAGCAGTACTTC. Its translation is CASSGGTGTGHYEQYF.